A single sample is the source of the 8 T cell receptor beta chains below, sequenced in a study of Graves' ophthalmopathy and Graves' hyperthyroidism listed by TCRdb under 2018. Sequencing relied on an Illumina HiSeq 2000. For repertoire sequencing, the TCR beta CDR3 regions were amplified from RNA transcripts. A first-round RT-PCR used HTBI primers with the Qiagen OneStep RT-PCR kit, followed by a second-round multiplex PCR, size selection and purification. The public reads were reanalyzed by TCRdb: fastp trimming at Q25, MiXCR alignment, in-frame beta chains only. Rows merge per CDR3 protein into single entries with the most common DNA and genes. The sample contains nearly 400,000 distinct CDR3 sequences, approximately 20% of them found a single time. The top ten clonotypes cover more than 1.5% of the sample. The sequenced sample was peripheral blood. These receptor sequences come from a young woman with Graves' ophthalmopathy. Donor details come from another sample of the same person, matched by shared clones.

V is TRBV6-1 and J is TRBJ1-6; no definite D call. CDR1 is MNHNS, CDR2 SASEGT, per germline. V was trimmed by 6 bases and J by 7 bases, leaving 10 bases between them. The CDR3 contains 13 residues. CDR3: CASRPGSNSPLHF. The CDR3 bases are TGTGCCAGCAGACCTGGGTCAAATTCACCCCTCCACTTT.

This clonotype was picked up many times. This chain connects TRBV10-3 to TRBJ1-2, with D perhaps TRBD1 (6 bases). The V end lost 4 bases, the J end lost 5 bases, and 17 bases lay between the germline ends. CDR1 ENHRY and CDR2 SYGVKD come from the germline V gene. The CDR3 is 15 amino acids. The CDR3 region has the DNA TGTGCCATCAGTGCCCTACGCGAAGGGGGATATGGCTACACCTTC. It yields the protein CAISALREGGYGYTF.

This clonotype was detected only once. The V gene is TRBV9, the J gene TRBJ1-2, with a tentative D call TRBD1 (5 bases). The germline CDR1 and CDR2 sequences are SGDLS and YYNGEE. There are 15 residues in the CDR3. V lost 0 bases and J 0 bases, leaving 9 bases between the germline ends. DNA of the CDR3: TGTGCCAGCAGCGTAGAGCAGGGATCTAACTATGGCTACACCTTC. This gives the protein CASSVEQGSNYGYTF.

This clonotype has a count of ten or more. This chain joins TRBV7-2 and TRBJ2-7; D unresolved. The CDR3 is made up of 14 amino acids. V dropped 2 bases and J dropped 3 bases, with 11 bases sitting between them. CDR1 and CDR2 (germline): SGHTA, FQGNSA. The CDR3 DNA follows: TGTGCCAGCAGCTTAAGCTCCGTACTCTACGAGCAGTACTTC. It is translated as CASSLSSVLYEQYF.

This clonotype was recorded many times. This sequence joins TRBV12-3 or TRBV12-4 and TRBJ2-7, with TRBD1 matching over 7 bases. J gave up 5 bases and V 7 bases, and 11 bases lay outside the gene matches. The CDR3 spans 14 residues. DNA of the CDR3: TGTGCCAGCACTAAACCGTTCAGGGGGAACGAGCAGTACTTC. Its protein is CASTKPFRGNEQYF.

This clonotype was seen ten or more times. The chain links TRBV7-2 to TRBJ2-7; D gene ambiguous. The CDR3 runs 13 residues. Trimming removed 5 bases from V and 3 bases from J, with 11 bases in between. The germline CDR1 and CDR2 sequences are SGHTA and FQGNSA. This chain's CDR3 is CASSPGPYYEQYF. DNA of the CDR3: TGTGCCAGCAGCCCCGGACCGTACTACGAGCAGTACTTC.

Ten or more counts support this clonotype. The rearrangement joins TRBV4-3 to TRBJ1-1; no firm D call. The length of the CDR3 is 14 residues. Germline V gene data show CDR1 as LGHNA and CDR2 as YSLEER. V lost 4 bases to trimming and J lost 2 bases, with 11 bases between them. Here the CDR3 reads CASSRSQVNTEAFF. The CDR3 DNA follows: TGCGCCAGCAGCCGCTCCCAGGTAAACACTGAAGCTTTCTTT.

This clonotype was detected ten times or more. The chain uses TRBV9 and TRBJ1-1; 8 bases align to TRBD1. The J segment lost 3 bases and the V segment lost 4 bases, leaving 8 bases of the junction unmatched. The CDR3 spans 15 residues. Germline V gives CDR1 SGDLS, CDR2 YYNGEE. CDR3 DNA sequence: TGTGCCAGCAGCACAGGGGGGGCAAGCGACACTGAAGCTTTCTTT. Amino acids: CASSTGGASDTEAFF.